This TCR beta chain was retrieved from a study of identical twins. This clonotype was picked up one time. As yet, its antigen is unknown. This CDR3 spans 15 amino acids. Trimming pared 0 bases from V and 0 bases from J, leaving 10 bases between. CDR1 is DFQATT, CDR2 SNEGSKA, per germline (reference sequence). A universal primer site arose from template switching, and cDNA bore unique molecular identifiers. Via MiXCR, TCRdb re-called the 5' RACE reads, giving one row per CDR3 protein. The data contain more than 1.5 million distinct CDR3 sequences, more than 30% of them singletons. Broader study findings: Surplus twin overlap in beta out-of-frame sequences was less pronounced.

The clonotype comes from a newborn girl in good health. Material: cord blood. This chain connects TRBV20-1 to TRBJ2-3; D gene ambiguous. CDR3 nucleotides: TGCAGTGCTAGAGATGTTAGCACTAGCACAGATACGCAGTATTTT. It specifies CSARDVSTSTDTQYF.